These 14 T cell receptor beta chains came from one sample sequenced in a study of cytomegalovirus exposure and HLA in healthy donors. 13 Jbeta primers and 60 Vbeta primers were used for the PCR. Some clones are missing from TCRdb's copy, which holds only in-frame ones; the method was immunoSEQ multiplex PCR. Among approximately 190,000 clones, about four fifths were seen once, and the ten largest hold 4.5% to 7.5%. Material for sequencing was PBMCs. The receptors originated from a woman aged 30 to 39 in good health and CMV-seropositive.

This clone was recorded a few times. This CDR3 is CASSFTGDHGNTIYF. CDR3 in DNA: TGTGCCAGCAGCTTCACAGGTGACCATGGAAACACCATATATTTT. V gene TRBV6-5 combines with J gene TRBJ1-3; D is perhaps TRBD1 (5 bases). Germline V gene lookup returns CDR1 MNHEY and CDR2 SVGAGI. V was shortened by 6 bases and J by 3 bases, with 15 bases between the two germline ends. This CDR3 has 15 residues.

The CDR3 DNA reads TGTGCCAGCAGTCCGACGACAGGGGCGAGCACAGATACGCAGTATTTT. This encodes CASSPTTGASTDTQYF. This sequence joins TRBV28 and TRBJ2-3; TRBD1 matches at 8 bases. Germline V CDR1 and CDR2: MDHEN, SYDVKM. After removal of 5 bases from V and 0 bases from J, the junction contained 7 bases not matched to a gene. The CDR3 totals 16 residues.

This chain uses TRBV27 with TRBJ1-1; D ambiguous. V lost 6 bases to trimming and J lost 3 bases, with 11 bases between them. CDR3 size: 13 residues. Per the germline V gene, CDR1 is MNHEY and CDR2 is SMNVEV (reference sequence). The CDR3 sequence: CASRSGIYTEAFF. CDR3 DNA: TGTGCCAGCAGATCCGGGATCTACACTGAAGCTTTCTTT.

This rearrangement joins TRBV27 to TRBJ2-1, with 8 bases aligning to TRBD2. The CDR3 spans 14 residues. The ends lost 0 bases at V and 7 bases at J; junction bases unmatched: 2. Germline V gene lookup returns CDR1 MNHEY and CDR2 SMNVEV (reference sequence). In DNA, the CDR3 is TGTGCCAGCAGTTTATCCGCTAGCGGGAATGAGCAGTTCTTC. It codes for CASSLSASGNEQFF.

This chain connects TRBV4-3 to TRBJ2-7; TRBD1 matches at 8 bases. CDR3 size: 14 residues. V gave up 4 bases and J gave up 0 bases; unmatched junction bases: 2. Germline CDR1 reads LGHNA; CDR2 reads YSLEER. The DNA of the CDR3 is TGCGCCAGCAGCCGAGGACAGGGCTCCTACGAGCAGTACTTC. Its translation is CASSRGQGSYEQYF.

The chain carries TRBV25-1 and TRBJ2-6; D gene unclear. The CDR3 contains 16 residues. Germline values: CDR1 MGHDK, CDR2 SYGVNS. Trimming took off 1 base at V and 0 bases at J, with 7 bases between the two ends. The CDR3 sequence: CASSESAASGANVLTF. CDR3 coding DNA: TGTGCCAGCAGTGAATCCGCGGCCTCTGGGGCCAACGTCCTGACTTTC.

The chain links TRBV7-9 to TRBJ2-7; D ambiguous. Germline V lookup: CDR1 SEHNR, CDR2 FQNEAQ (reference sequence). The ends were cut back, 1 base at V and 2 bases at J, with 6 bases in the middle. There are 13 residues in the CDR3. The CDR3 coding sequence is TGTGCCAGCAGCTTAGACAGCCCCTACGAGCAGTACTTC. It codes for CASSLDSPYEQYF. Using reference TRBV7-9 and TRBJ2-7 for the parts outside the CDR3, the full variable domain is DTGVSQNPRHKITKRGQNVTFRCDPISEHNRLYWYRQTLGQGPEFLTYFQNEAQLEKSRLLSDRFSAERPKGSFSTLEIQRTEQGDSAMYLCASSLDSPYEQYFGPGTRLTVT.

The CDR3 sequence: CASKSGRNTGELFF. CDR3 nucleotide sequence: TGTGCCAGCAAAAGCGGGAGGAACACCGGGGAGCTGTTTTTT. The chain couples TRBV6-4 to TRBJ2-2; 8 nucleotides agree with TRBD2. The length of the CDR3 is 14 residues. J was trimmed by 1 base and V by 7 bases; bases with no gene match: 2. CDR1 and CDR2 from the germline V gene are MRHNA and SNTAGT.

V and J are TRBV7-2 and TRBJ1-1; D is ambiguous. Germline V gives CDR1 SGHTA, CDR2 FQGNSA. Trimming removed 1 base from V and 4 bases from J, with 13 bases in between. There are 15 residues in the CDR3. CDR3 sequence: CASSLGAQRGTEAFF. The CDR3 DNA follows: TGTGCCAGCAGCTTAGGGGCACAACGGGGCACTGAAGCTTTCTTT.

The table lists this clone with a few counts. This chain connects TRBV6-5 to TRBJ2-6, with TRBD2 as a possible D gene (5 bases). V lost 7 bases and J lost 4, with 14 bases in between. Germline lookup yields CDR1 MNHEY and CDR2 SVGAGI. The CDR3 runs 15 residues. This CDR3 reads CASNPSPGGANVLTF. The CDR3, as DNA: TGTGCCAGCAATCCTTCGCCGGGGGGGGCCAACGTCCTGACTTTC.

The V and J genes are TRBV5-6 and TRBJ2-3; TRBD2 agrees at 9 bases. With 1 base clipped from V and 4 bases from J, the junction kept 13 bases outside the gene matches. Germline CDR1 and CDR2: SGHDT and YYEEEE. The CDR3 covers 18 residues. The CDR3 bases are TGTGCCAGCAGCTTGCTGGGCGGGGGGGCCGACTTATCAGATACGCAGTATTTT. Translation: CASSLLGGGADLSDTQYF.

The chain joins TRBV5-1 to TRBJ1-1; D might be TRBD1 (5 bases). The CDR3 is 16 amino acids. Germline V gene data show CDR1 as SGHRS and CDR2 as YFSETQ. Trimming took off 1 base at V and 0 bases at J, with 13 bases between the two ends. The CDR3 DNA reads as TGCGCCAGCAGCTTGCACAGGACTATTTTGAACACTGAAGCTTTCTTT. Translated, it gives CASSLHRTILNTEAFF.

This clone has more than one count but fewer than ten. The genes are TRBV11-2 and TRBJ2-1; 14 bases map to TRBD2. The CDR3 loop spans 19 amino acids. V lost 7 bases and J lost 9; bases outside the gene matches: 20. Germline V gene lookup returns CDR1 SGHAT and CDR2 FQNNGV. CDR3 DNA: TGTGCCAGCACCCCAGCTGAGGGGGGACTAGCGGGGGTCAGGGGTGAGCAGTTCTTC. The encoded protein is CASTPAEGGLAGVRGEQFF.

V gene TRBV4-1 combines with J gene TRBJ1-2; D remains unclear. This CDR3 has 13 amino acids. Trimming took off 1 base at V and 6 bases at J, with 9 bases between the two ends. Germline V gene data show CDR1 as MGHRA and CDR2 as YSYEKL. DNA of the CDR3: TGCGCCAGCAGCCAAGGCGCGATAAATGGCTACACCTTC. It codes for CASSQGAINGYTF.